The 13 T cell receptor beta chains in this list originate from one sample, sequenced in a study of T cells in Graves' hyperthyroidism and ophthalmopathy. The investigators amplified TCR beta CDR3 regions from RNA transcripts. The HTBI primer set served for first-round RT-PCR of the TCR CDR3. TCRdb reprocessed the multiplex PCR reads with MiXCR, giving one entry per CDR3 protein. This table holds some 400,000 distinct CDR3 sequences, over 15% found once. Sequencing was carried out using blood. The receptors originated from a woman between 18 and 30 years old with Graves' hyperthyroidism.

This clonotype came up many times. This chain links TRBV6-1 with TRBJ2-7; the D is unclear. This CDR3 has 14 residues. CDR1 is MNHNS, CDR2 SASEGT, per germline. The V gene lost 4 bases and the J gene lost 1 base, with 11 bases spanning the gap. CDR3 sequence: CASSGSGLSYEQYF. The CDR3 DNA reads as TGTGCCAGCAGTGGATCAGGTCTTTCCTACGAGCAGTACTTC.

This clonotype was seen ten or more times. This chain uses TRBV9 with TRBJ1-5; no firm D call. Trimming left V 2 bases short and J 7 bases short, with 13 bases between. CDR1 and CDR2 from the germline V gene are SGDLS and YYNGEE. CDR3 length: 14 residues. The CDR3 sequence is CASSVQEGDQPQHF. The CDR3, as DNA: TGTGCCAGCAGCGTTCAGGAGGGCGACCAGCCCCAGCATTTT.

This clonotype came up many times. This chain links TRBV29-1 with TRBJ1-1; TRBD1 is a possible D gene (5 bases). V lost 2 bases and J 1 base, leaving 14 bases between the germline ends. The germline CDR1 and CDR2 sequences are SQVTM and ANQGSEA. The CDR3 has 15 amino acids. CDR3 in DNA: TGCAGCGTTGAAAGGACGGTCGGGGGGAACACTGAAGCTTTCTTT. Translating it yields CSVERTVGGNTEAFF.

This clonotype was seen once. V usage is TRBV28 and J usage is TRBJ2-7; no definite D call. Trimming left V 5 bases short and J 8 bases short, with 10 bases between. Germline CDR1 MDHEN, CDR2 SYDVKM. The CDR3 has 11 residues. In nucleotides, the CDR3 is TGTGCCAGCAGTGAGTACAGAAAGCAGTACTTC. Its protein product is CASSEYRKQYF.

V usage is TRBV2 and J usage is TRBJ2-2, with 8 bases aligning to TRBD1. Trimming cost V 1 base and J 5 bases; bases outside gene matches: 3. This CDR3 has 15 amino acids. CDR1 is SNHLY and CDR2 is FYNNEI in the germline V gene. The CDR3 DNA reads TGTGCCAGCAGTGAAGACAGGGGGAGTACCGGGGAGCTGTTTTTT. The encoded protein is CASSEDRGSTGELFF.

This clonotype was picked up many times. The chain combines TRBV27 with TRBJ2-5; D is tentatively TRBD1 or TRBD2 (6 bases each). The germline V gene has CDR1 MNHEY and CDR2 SMNVEV (reference sequence). This CDR3 has 13 residues. With 7 bases removed from V and 2 bases from J, the gap between germline ends came to 11 bases. The DNA of the CDR3 is TGTGCCAGCAAGGGGGGTCCTCAAGAGACCCAGTACTTC. Its translation: CASKGGPQETQYF.

The table lists this clonotype with many counts. V is TRBV28 and J is TRBJ1-2; possibly TRBD1 for D (6 bases). Germline assignment: CDR1 MDHEN and CDR2 SYDVKM. The CDR3 is made up of 13 amino acids. With 4 bases removed from V and 4 bases from J, the gap between germline ends came to 10 bases. The CDR3 sequence: CASSSTGPYGYTF. DNA of the CDR3: TGTGCCAGCAGTTCGACAGGACCCTATGGCTACACCTTC.

This clonotype was detected ten times or more. The V and J genes are TRBV28 and TRBJ1-1, with D tentatively TRBD1 (5 bases). The CDR3 consists of 14 residues. From germline, CDR1 is MDHEN and CDR2 SYDVKM. The CDR3 reads CGTRGGGRNTEAFF. The CDR3 bases are TGTGGAACTCGGGGCGGCGGGAGAAACACTGAAGCTTTCTTT.

This clonotype was recorded at least ten times. The chain uses TRBV28 and TRBJ2-5; 9 bases align to TRBD1. Trimming cost V 6 bases and J 4 bases; bases outside gene matches: 9. There are 15 residues in the CDR3. Looked up from germline, CDR1 is MDHEN and CDR2 is SYDVKM. The chain's CDR3 is CASRPQGADIETQYF. DNA for the CDR3: TGTGCCAGCAGGCCACAGGGGGCGGATATAGAGACCCAGTACTTC.

A word on this clonotype: The CDR3 carries no conserved terminal phenylalanine or tryptophan, so it likely arises from a read error. The DNA of the CDR3 is TGTGCCAGCAGATTGAGTCCGAACACTGAAGCTTTCTAT. Amino acid sequence: CASRLSPNTEAFY. The chain recombines TRBV6-1 with TRBJ1-1; D remains ambiguous. V was clipped by 6 bases and J by 1 base, with 9 bases between them. CDR1 is MNHNS, CDR2 SASEGT, per germline. The CDR3 is made up of 13 amino acids.

The rearrangement links TRBV9 to TRBJ2-2, with D perhaps TRBD2 (5 bases). Trimming pared 0 bases from V and 4 bases from J, leaving 13 bases between. CDR1 and CDR2 (germline): SGDLS, YYNGEE. The CDR3 loop spans 16 amino acids. For the CDR3, the DNA is TGTGCCAGCAGCGTAGACGTGGGGAGAGGCACCGGGGAGCTGTTTTTT. As protein: CASSVDVGRGTGELFF.

This clonotype was counted at least ten times. The V gene is TRBV5-1, the J gene TRBJ2-5, with TRBD1 as a possible D gene (5 bases). Germline V lookup: CDR1 SGHRS, CDR2 YFSETQ. This CDR3 has 15 residues. Between the trimmed V and J ends, which lost 4 bases and 1 base, there was a span of 14 bases. CDR3 sequence: CASSRLQGFQETQYF. CDR3 in DNA: TGCGCCAGCAGCCGACTCCAGGGATTCCAAGAGACCCAGTACTTC.

For this clonotype: Since a much larger clone is just one base distant, this may be a read error. V and J are TRBV4-1 and TRBJ2-7; possibly TRBD2 for D (5 bases). Germline V gene sequence: CDR1 MGHRA, CDR2 YSYEKL. The CDR3 is 16 amino acids. The CDR3 here is CASRQVVARDFYEQYF. In nucleotides, the CDR3 is TGCGCCAGCAGACAAGTAGTTGCGAGGGATTTCTACGAGCAGTACTTC.